This T cell receptor beta chain came from a study of CD8 T cells in ankylosing spondylitis. This clonotype was counted once. The antigen remains unidentified. This CDR3 is 15 amino acids long. Germline V lookup: CDR1 SEHNR, CDR2 FQNEAQ (reference sequence). Trimming cost V 1 base and J 9 bases, with 16 bases left between them. In making TCR beta libraries, quantitative 5'-RACE with molecular barcodes was used. TCRdb re-called the 5' RACE reads with MiXCR, one entry per CDR3 protein. The top ten clones hold roughly 16% of a sample with roughly 370,000 distinct CDR3 sequences, approximately 20% of them seen once. Study results and caveats: Among TCR beta sequences, a motif of several highly homologous variants appeared characteristic of ankylosing spondylitis blood. Earlier studies detected some motif variants in reactive arthritis synovial fluid and blood. Clones linked to disease were reported to show significant enrichment in matched ankylosing spondylitis synovial fluid. Clones linked to disease, bearing a CD8+ phenotype, were relatively rare in peripheral blood.

Sequenced input: blood, either unsorted or a sorted T cell fraction (not recorded which). J is TRBJ2-1 and V is TRBV7-9; weak D call: TRBD2 (6 bases). The receptor's source is a male donor with ankylosing spondylitis. The CDR3 spells CASSLDGREFGEQFF. CDR3 in DNA: TGTGCCAGCAGCTTAGACGGGCGGGAATTCGGTGAGCAGTTCTTC. Together with reference TRBV7-9 and TRBJ2-1, the CDR3 gives the full variable domain: DTGVSQNPRHKITKRGQNVTFRCDPISEHNRLYWYRQTLGQGPEFLTYFQNEAQLEKSRLLSDRFSAERPKGSFSTLEIQRTEQGDSAMYLCASSLDGREFGEQFFGPGTRLTVL.